Shown below are 18 T cell receptor beta chains from a single sample sequenced in a study of tissue T cells after allogeneic stem cell transplantation. Only in-frame clones appear in the TCRdb table, and some are missing; sequencing was by immunoSEQ multiplex PCR. The table shows 17,000 or so clones, with less than 85% occurring only once. The specimen sequenced was spleen. All receptors derive from a female BALB/c mouse in good health. For this mouse line, the MHC haplotype is H2-d.

This clone appeared a few times. Genes here carry mouse names. The read ends 1 residue shy of where the CDR3 ends; the end is completed using the germline J gene. The rearrangement links TRBV29 to TRBJ1-5; a possible D gene is TRBD1 (5 bases). The CDR3 contains 13 residues. Germline V gene data show CDR1 as MSHET and CDR2 as SYDVDS. Trimming took 6 bases from V and 0 from J, leaving 6 bases between them. The sequenced part of the CDR3 DNA is TGTGCTAGCAGAGACAGTAACAACCAGGCTCCGCTT. Its protein is CASRDSNNQAPL. The CDR3 in its entirety is CASRDSNNQAPLF.

A note on this clone: The gene symbols are mouse symbols. With the read ending 1 residue before the CDR3 end, the germline J gene is used to fill in that end. The chain combines TRBV3 with TRBJ2-5; 11 nucleotides align to TRBD2. Germline CDR1 is SNHLY and CDR2 is FYNGKV (reference sequence). Germline trimming cut 4 bases from V and 6 bases from J; bases unmatched to any gene: 6. The CDR3 covers 15 residues. The CDR3 DNA, read in part, is TGTGCCAGCAGCTCCCGACTGGGGGGGGAGGACACCCAGTAC. It encodes CASSSRLGGEDTQY. The complete CDR3 protein is CASSSRLGGEDTQYF. The variable domain in full, completed from reference TRBV3 and TRBJ2-5, reads GPKVLQIPSHQIIDMGQMVTLNCDPVSNHLYFYWYKQILGQQMEFLVNFYNGKVMEKSKLFKDQFSVERPDGSYFTLKIQPTALEDSAVYFCASSSRLGGEDTQYFGPGTRLLVL.

This clone has a single count. The listed genes are named as in mouse. Sequencing ends 1 residue short of the CDR3 end; the germline J gene provides the rest. This chain links TRBV1 with TRBJ2-5; no clear D. The CDR3 totals 12 residues. The germline CDR1 and CDR2 sequences are NSQYPW and LRSPGD (reference sequence). V lost 2 bases and J lost 1, with 1 base in between. CDR3 sequence reads: CTCSAHQDTQYF. The CDR3 DNA, read in part, is TGCACCTGCAGTGCACACCAAGACACCCAGTAC.

In this sample, this clone turned up a few times. Gene names follow the mouse nomenclature. The CDR3 goes on 1 residue after the read ends, and that part is filled in from the germline J gene. The genes are TRBV1 and TRBJ1-5, with D unresolved. CDR1 NSQYPW and CDR2 LRSPGD come from the germline V gene (reference sequence). V shed 1 base and J shed 3 bases, with 7 bases lying between them. The CDR3 length is 14 residues. The CDR3: CTCSAAGSNQAPLF. The CDR3 DNA, read in part, is TGCACCTGCAGTGCAGCCGGGAGCAACCAGGCTCCGCTT.

A note on this clone: The genes and germline here are from mouse. The read terminates 1 residue ahead of where the CDR3 ends, so the germline J gene completes it. This chain uses TRBV3 with TRBJ2-1, with D possibly matching TRBD1 (6 bases). Per germline, CDR1 SNHLY and CDR2 FYNGKV (reference sequence). Trimming removed 2 bases at V and 1 base at J, with 9 bases between. The CDR3 sequence is 15 residues long. The covered CDR3 bases are TGTGCCAGCAGCTTAAGGGACAACAACTATGCTGAGCAGTTC. Its protein product is CASSLRDNNYAEQF. The complete CDR3 reads CASSLRDNNYAEQFF.

Points on this clone: Genes and germline are mouse. Sequencing ends 1 residue short of the CDR3 end; the germline J gene provides the rest. This chain joins TRBV31 and TRBJ2-5, with D tentatively TRBD2 (7 bases). Trimming left V 0 bases short and J 6 bases short, with 13 bases between. In germline, CDR1 is GKSSPN, CDR2 SITVG. CDR3 length: 14 residues. The CDR3 region is CAWSLRGAADTQYF. The CDR3 DNA, read in part, is TGTGCCTGGAGTCTACGGGGGGCGGCGGACACCCAGTAC.

For this clone: Gene names are mouse gene names. CDR3 bases read: TGTGCCAGCAGTGTTGACAGGGGCCGTGCAGAAACGCTGTAT. This translates into CASSVDRGRAETLY. The CDR3 reads in full as CASSVDRGRAETLYF. The V and J genes are TRBV13-3 and TRBJ2-3, with 8 bases lining up with TRBD1. Read data end 1 residue before the CDR3 end; the end is taken from the germline J gene. The V gene's germline CDR1 is NNHDY and CDR2 SYVADS. The CDR3 is made up of 15 amino acids. V was pared by 3 bases and J by 1 base, with 4 bases of the junction left unmatched.

Of note for this clone: Germline and genes here are mouse. The observed sequence ends 1 residue before the CDR3 terminus, with the missing tail filled in from the germline J gene. This sequence joins TRBV4 and TRBJ2-4, with D maybe TRBD1 (6 bases). CDR3 length: 15 amino acids. Deletions cut 5 bases from V and 1 base from J, with 13 bases between. The germline CDR1 and CDR2 sequences are LGHDT and YNNKQL (reference sequence). CDR3 DNA, as far as it was read: TGTGCCAGCAGCGGCTACAGGGTGGGTCAAAACACCTTGTAC. Amino acid sequence: CASSGYRVGQNTLY. The whole CDR3 protein is CASSGYRVGQNTLYF. The full variable domain, with the rest looked up from reference TRBV4 and TRBJ2-4, is ETAVFQTPNYHVTQVGNEVSFNCKQTLGHDTMYWYKQDSKKLLKIMFSYNNKQLIVNETVPRRFSPQSSDKAHLNLRIKSVEPEDSAVYLCASSGYRVGQNTLYFGAGTRLSVL.

Comment on this clone: The listed genes are named as in mouse. The CDR3 goes on 1 residue after the read ends, and that part is filled in from the germline J gene. This sequence joins TRBV19 and TRBJ1-3; tentatively, D is TRBD1 (5 bases). The germline V and J ends were trimmed by 1 base and 1 base, with 9 bases remaining between them. The CDR3 is made up of 15 amino acids. Germline V gene sequence: CDR1 FNHDT, CDR2 SITEND (reference sequence). CDR3 loop: CASSIRRESGNTLYF. The sequenced part of the CDR3 DNA is TGTGCCAGCAGTATACGCAGGGAATCTGGAAATACGCTCTAT.

Worth noting for this clone: The gene symbols are mouse symbols. The read finishes 1 residue shy of the CDR3 end, and the germline J gene is used to complete it. The chain joins TRBV13-2 to TRBJ2-7; D is uncertain. Germline CDR1 is NNHNN and CDR2 is SYGAGS (reference sequence). The CDR3 covers 14 residues. The ends were cut back, 1 base at V and 0 bases at J, with 8 bases in the middle. The CDR3 loop reads CASGDPADSYEQYF. Partial CDR3 DNA: TGTGCCAGCGGTGATCCGGCGGACTCCTATGAACAGTAC.

Worth noting for this clone: The junction and the germline gene differ at one end; a read error may be behind it. Genes and germline are mouse. The CDR3 goes on 1 residue after the read ends, and that part is filled in from the germline J gene. The chain employs TRBV5 and TRBJ2-7; D possibly corresponds to TRBD2 (6 bases). Germline CDR1 LGHNA, CDR2 YNLKQL (reference sequence). This CDR3 comprises 14 residues. The CDR3 reads CVSSQDWISYEQYF. The part of the CDR3 DNA that was read is TGTGTCAGCAGCCAAGACTGGATCTCCTATGAACAGTAC.

A note on this clone: Any gene name here is a mouse gene name. The CDR3 goes on 1 residue after the read ends, and that part is filled in from the germline J gene. V usage is TRBV29 and J usage is TRBJ1-1, with 11 bases that match TRBD1. V was clipped by 4 bases and J by 0 bases; unmatched bases: 1. Germline V CDR1 and CDR2: MSHET, SYDVDS. This CDR3 contains 15 residues. The CDR3 bases that were read are TGTGCTAGCAGTTGGGACAGGGGGTCAAACACAGAAGTCTTC. It codes for CASSWDRGSNTEVF. The whole CDR3 reads CASSWDRGSNTEVFF.

Details on this clone: The gene symbols are mouse symbols. The CDR3 end lies 1 residue beyond the end of the read and is filled in from the germline J gene. The chain uses TRBV13-1 and TRBJ1-5; 9 nucleotides match TRBD1. The CDR3 covers 14 residues. The V gene end was trimmed by 2 bases and the J gene end by 9 bases; junction bases not matched to a gene: 6. Germline loops: CDR1 NSHNY, CDR2 SYGAGN. The CDR3 reads CASSDRDRVRAPLF. Incomplete CDR3 DNA: TGTGCCAGCAGTGACCGGGACAGGGTCCGGGCTCCGCTT.

For this clone: Here the gene names and germline are mouse. The CDR3 end falls 1 residue outside the read, so it is completed with the germline J gene. The V call is TRBV2, the J call TRBJ2-4; no clear D. V lost 0 bases to trimming and J lost 4 bases, with 5 bases between them. Germline V gene data show CDR1 as LGHNA and CDR2 as YSYQKL. CDR3 length equals 13 residues. CDR3 DNA, as far as it was read: TGTGCCAGCAGCCAAGATGCAGAAAACACCTTGTAC. This translates into CASSQDAENTLY. The CDR3 reads in full as CASSQDAENTLYF. The full variable domain, completed using reference TRBV2 and TRBJ2-4, is DPKIIQKPKYLVAVTGSEKILICEQYLGHNAMYWYRQSAKKPLEFMFSYSYQKLMDNQTASSRFQPQSSKKNHLDLQITALKPDDSATYFCASSQDAENTLYFGAGTRLSVL.

Details on this clone: Gene names denote mouse genes. Read data end 1 residue before the CDR3 end; the end is taken from the germline J gene. The V gene is TRBV13-1, the J gene TRBJ2-7, with TRBD1 as a possible D gene (5 bases). Germline loops: CDR1 NSHNY, CDR2 SYGAGN. There are 13 residues in the CDR3. Trimming cost V 2 bases and J 4 bases, with 10 bases left between them. Incomplete CDR3 DNA: TGTGCCAGCAGTGACAAGGACAATTATGAACAGTAC. Protein product: CASSDKDNYEQY. The whole CDR3 sequence is CASSDKDNYEQYF.

With regard to this clone: Gene names follow the mouse nomenclature. The missing CDR3 end, 1 residue past where the read stops, is filled in from the germline J gene. V and J are TRBV4 and TRBJ1-4; 9 bases map to TRBD1. The germline V gene has CDR1 LGHDT and CDR2 YNNKQL (reference sequence). V lost 4 bases and J lost 5; bases outside the gene matches: 2. The CDR3 consists of 14 residues. Incomplete CDR3 DNA: TGTGCCAGCAGCTTCGGGACAGGGAACGAAAGATTATTT. The encoded protein is CASSFGTGNERLF. The entire CDR3 protein reads CASSFGTGNERLFF.

In the case of this clone: Mouse gene names apply. The observed sequence ends 1 residue before the CDR3 terminus, with the missing tail filled in from the germline J gene. This sequence joins TRBV1 and TRBJ1-6; no definite D call. TRBJ1-6 counts as an open reading frame of uncertain function. Germline V CDR1 and CDR2: NSQYPW, LRSPGD (reference sequence). The CDR3 has 13 amino acids. V shed 3 bases and J shed 7 bases, with 7 bases lying between them. CDR3 DNA, as far as it was read: TGCACCTGCAGTGCTGAGAGAAATTCGCCCCTCTAC. This codes for CTCSAERNSPLY. The whole CDR3 reads CTCSAERNSPLYF.

Remarks on this clone: These gene names are mouse names. The CDR3 end falls 1 residue outside the read, so it is completed with the germline J gene. The J gene is TRBJ2-5, the V gene TRBV20; tentatively, D is TRBD2 (6 bases). The germline V gene encodes CDR1 GFQATS and CDR2 STVNSAI. Trimming removed 1 base at V and 1 base at J, with 6 bases between. The CDR3 loop spans 13 amino acids. The sequenced part of the CDR3 DNA is TGTGGTGCTAGGGCTGGGGACCAAGACACCCAGTAC. It translates to CGARAGDQDTQY. The whole CDR3 region reads CGARAGDQDTQYF.